The next 17 T cell receptor beta chains were all read from a single sample in a study of cytomegalovirus exposure and HLA in healthy donors. The PCR had 60 Vbeta and 13 Jbeta primers. Clones were sequenced by immunoSEQ multiplex PCR, and TCRdb holds only the in-frame ones, with some missing. The sample has roughly 160,000 clones; about 71% are singletons. Sequencing was carried out using PBMCs. The receptors stem from a woman aged 30 to 39 in good health and CMV-seronegative.

The sample holds a few counts of this clone. The chain carries TRBV28 and TRBJ1-2; tentative D call: TRBD1 (6 bases). The CDR3 has 12 amino acids. Trimming pared 5 bases from V and 5 bases from J, leaving 9 bases between. The V gene's germline CDR1 is MDHEN and CDR2 SYDVKM. CDR3 region: CASSPRGYGYTF. The CDR3 DNA is TGTGCCAGCAGTCCGAGGGGGTATGGCTACACCTTC.

This clone was seen only once. The CDR3 sequence is CASSFSTGTKSGELFF. The DNA of the CDR3 is TGTGCCAGCAGTTTCTCAACCGGGACTAAGTCCGGGGAGCTGTTTTTT. The chain couples TRBV27 to TRBJ2-2; 7 nucleotides agree with TRBD2. CDR1 and CDR2 (germline): MNHEY, SMNVEV (reference sequence). The CDR3 runs 16 residues. V was clipped by 3 bases and J by 6 bases; unmatched bases: 10.

V is TRBV28 and J is TRBJ2-1, with D possibly matching TRBD2 (6 bases). This CDR3 comprises 14 residues. V was pared by 6 bases and J by 0 bases, with 9 bases between. The germline V gene encodes CDR1 MDHEN and CDR2 SYDVKM. The CDR3 region has the DNA TGTGCCAGCAGGGAGGGCAGCTCCTACAATGAGCAGTTCTTC. Translating gives CASREGSSYNEQFF.

The DNA for the CDR3 is TGTGCCAGCAGCTTAGGAGTAGAAAACTACGAGCAGTACTTC. Protein: CASSLGVENYEQYF. This chain links TRBV7-6 with TRBJ2-7; D unclear. The CDR3 covers 14 residues. Germline CDR1 SGHVS, CDR2 FNYEAQ. Deletions cut 1 base from V and 3 bases from J, with 10 bases between. Drawing the rest from reference TRBV7-6 and TRBJ2-7, the complete variable domain is GAGVSQSPRYKVTKRGQDVALRCDPISGHVSLYWYRQALGQGPEFLTYFNYEAQQDKSGLPNDRFSAERPEGSISTLTIQRTEQRDSAMYRCASSLGVENYEQYFGPGTRLTVT.

V gene TRBV7-2 combines with J gene TRBJ1-1, with TRBD1 as a possible D gene (6 bases). The CDR3 runs to 15 residues. V was pared by 6 bases and J by 0 bases, with 14 bases between. The germline gives CDR1 SGHTA, CDR2 FQGNSA. CDR3 region: CASRLSDRLNTEAFF. As DNA, the CDR3 is TGTGCCAGCAGGTTATCGGACAGACTGAACACTGAAGCTTTCTTT.

The chain is built from TRBV19 and TRBJ1-1; weak D call: TRBD1 (5 bases). Trimming shortened V by 3 bases and J by 3 bases, and 11 bases separated the two germline ends. This CDR3 comprises 14 residues. Germline CDR1 and CDR2: LNHDA and SQIVND (reference sequence). The CDR3 bases are TGTGCCAGTAGTATGTACGGAGGGGACACTGAAGCTTTCTTT. This sequence encodes CASSMYGGDTEAFF.

This clone was detected a few times. The chain joins TRBV7-3 to TRBJ2-5; 7 bases align to TRBD1. This CDR3 contains 13 residues. Trimming at V came to 5 bases and at J to 7 bases, leaving 7 bases not matched to a gene. The germline V gene encodes CDR1 SGHTA and CDR2 FQGTGA. DNA of the CDR3: TGTGCCAGCAGCGCGACAGGGCTGGGGACCCAGTACTTC. This encodes CASSATGLGTQYF.

The V gene is TRBV11-2, the J gene TRBJ1-2; D is perhaps TRBD1 (5 bases). The ends were cut back, 0 bases at V and 6 bases at J, with 8 bases in the middle. The CDR3 has 13 amino acids. Germline V CDR1 and CDR2: SGHAT, FQNNGV. The CDR3 bases are TGTGCCAGCAGCTTAGATCCGGGGGATGGCTACACCTTC. The encoded protein is CASSLDPGDGYTF.

This chain links TRBV27 with TRBJ2-7, with 8 bases fitting TRBD1. In germline, CDR1 is MNHEY, CDR2 SMNVEV (reference sequence). The CDR3 sequence is 14 residues long. With V trimmed by 5 bases and J by 3 bases, 6 bases remained unmatched. The CDR3 sequence is CASSRTTGGYEQYF. The CDR3 DNA sequence: TGTGCCAGCAGTAGGACAACAGGGGGCTACGAGCAGTACTTC.

The rearrangement links TRBV4-1 to TRBJ2-1; D possibly corresponds to TRBD2 (6 bases). Germline V lookup: CDR1 MGHRA, CDR2 YSYEKL. V lost 4 bases and J lost 3, with 13 bases in between. CDR3 size: 15 residues. CDR3 DNA sequence: TGCGCCAGCAGCCCGGGCCCGGGAGTCTACAATGAGCAGTTCTTC. It specifies CASSPGPGVYNEQFF.

This rearrangement joins TRBV10-2 to TRBJ2-7, with D uncertain. Trimming took 2 bases from V and 5 from J, leaving 13 bases between them. From germline, CDR1 is WSHSY and CDR2 SAAADI. CDR3 length equals 14 residues. The CDR3: CASSEIGLNHEQYF. CDR3 nucleotide sequence: TGCGCCAGCAGTGAGATCGGGTTAAACCACGAGCAGTACTTC.

The chain links TRBV29-1 to TRBJ2-3, with TRBD1 identical over 8 bases. Germline values: CDR1 SQVTM, CDR2 ANQGSEA. This CDR3 has 17 amino acids. The V gene end was trimmed by 0 bases and the J gene end by 4 bases; junction bases not matched to a gene: 12. The CDR3 sequence is CSVEDQGARERPDTQYF. DNA of the CDR3: TGCAGCGTTGAAGATCAGGGGGCGAGGGAACGGCCAGATACGCAGTATTTT.

The genes are TRBV2 and TRBJ1-1; D may be TRBD1 (6 bases). This CDR3 comprises 16 residues. V lost 5 bases, J lost 2 bases, and 18 bases lay in between. Per germline, CDR1 SNHLY and CDR2 FYNNEI. The CDR3 protein is CASSTEYTGINTEAFF. The CDR3 DNA reads as TGTGCCAGCAGTACAGAATATACAGGGATAAACACTGAAGCTTTCTTT.

The V call is TRBV28, the J call TRBJ1-4, with D possibly TRBD1 on 6 matching bases. Germline V gene data show CDR1 as MDHEN and CDR2 as SYDVKM. V was cut by 6 bases and J by 5 bases, with 13 bases left in between. There are 14 residues in the CDR3. The CDR3 is CASRGGRTNEKLFF. In DNA form, the CDR3 reads TGTGCCAGCAGGGGGGGGCGGACGAATGAAAAACTGTTTTTT.

This clone came up a few times. V usage is TRBV7-7 and J usage is TRBJ2-1; the match to TRBD2 covers 9 bases. The CDR3 runs to 15 residues. Per germline, CDR1 SSHAT and CDR2 FNYEAQ (reference sequence). V lost 5 bases and J lost 8; bases outside the gene matches: 10. The DNA for the CDR3 is TGTGCCAGCAGCCTCAAGGGCGGGGGGGCACATGAGCAGTTCTTC. Translation: CASSLKGGGAHEQFF.

The chain couples TRBV27 to TRBJ2-3; TRBD2 is a possible D gene (6 bases). This CDR3 has 15 residues. Germline CDR1 reads MNHEY; CDR2 reads SMNVEV (reference sequence). V was trimmed by 7 bases and J by 5 bases, leaving 19 bases between them. The CDR3 sequence is CASTPPGGRGDTQYF. For the CDR3, the DNA is TGTGCCAGCACTCCCCCCGGGGGACGGGGAGATACGCAGTATTTT.

The rearrangement links TRBV4-3 to TRBJ2-3; 7 nucleotides align to TRBD1. Germline V gene data show CDR1 as LGHNA and CDR2 as YSLEER. Trimming cost V 4 bases and J 2 bases; bases outside gene matches: 15. The CDR3 loop spans 18 amino acids. The CDR3 reads CASSLRQGQFWTTDTQYF. CDR3 coding DNA: TGCGCCAGCAGCCTTAGACAGGGCCAGTTCTGGACCACAGATACGCAGTATTTT.